The rows below give T cell receptor beta chains drawn from one sample of a study of T cells after yellow fever vaccination. In TCRdb, the 5' RACE reads were re-called with MiXCR into one record per CDR3 protein. The sample has fewer than 350,000 distinct CDR3 sequences, about 8.7% seen once. Specimen: PBMCs, collected on the day of the first yellow fever vaccination. All receptors derive from a man aged 18 to 29 who received the YFV17D yellow fever vaccine. CDR3s include the opening cysteine and the closing phenylalanine or tryptophan. The D gene is left open where the match is weak. Where a row states a size, it is once, few, many or the class of an expanded clone; other rows omit it.

abundance,d_gene,v_gene,j_gene,CDR3aa,CDR3nt
few,.,TRBV7-9,TRBJ1-1,CASTFGMNTEAFF,TGTGCCAGCACCTTCGGGATGAACACTGAAGCTTTCTTT
many,TRBD2,TRBV5-1,TRBJ2-1,CASSLDRGGRNEQFF,TGCGCCAGCAGCTTGGATCGCGGGGGACGCAATGAGCAGTTCTTC
.,.,TRBV3-1,TRBJ2-7,CASSQQGSLSEQYF,TGTGCCAGCAGCCAACAGGGATCCCTGAGCGAGCAGTACTTC
few,.,TRBV4-1,TRBJ2-4,CASSQEPGRSIQYF,TGCGCCAGCAGCCAAGAACCAGGGAGAAGTATTCAGTACTTC
few,TRBD2,TRBV20-1,TRBJ2-6,CSAAGGAWGSEANVLTF,TGCAGTGCCGCCGGGGGGGCGTGGGGCTCTGAGGCCAACGTCCTGACTTTC
.,.,TRBV12-3/TRBV12-4,TRBJ1-2,CASSWSRDGIHTF,TGTGCCAGCAGTTGGAGCCGGGACGGAATCCACACCTTC
few,.,TRBV12-3/TRBV12-4,TRBJ2-3,CASSADGTTSTDTQYF,TGTGCCAGCAGTGCTGACGGGACAACCTCCACAGATACGCAGTATTTT
few,.,TRBV20-1,TRBJ1-6,CSARERGVGSIDSPLHF,TGCAGTGCTAGAGAGAGGGGAGTGGGTAGTATCGATTCACCCCTCCACTTT
few,.,TRBV4-2,TRBJ2-3,CASSQAVAASGTDTQYF,TGTGCCAGCAGCCAAGCGGTAGCTGCTAGCGGCACAGATACGCAGTATTTT
.,TRBD1,TRBV12-3/TRBV12-4,TRBJ1-2,CASSRTGGVYGYTF,TGTGCCAGCAGTCGGACAGGGGGCGTCTATGGCTACACCTTC
many,TRBD1,TRBV12-3/TRBV12-4,TRBJ2-1,CASTSGTGGVNEQFF,TGTGCCAGCACCTCCGGGACAGGGGGCGTGAATGAGCAGTTCTTC
.,.,TRBV7-7,TRBJ2-5,CASSLQDGETQYF,TGTGCCAGCAGCTTACAGGACGGGGAGACCCAGTACTTC
few,.,TRBV20-1,TRBJ1-6,CSALRDINSPLHF,TGCAGTGCTCTCCGGGACATAAATTCACCCCTCCACTTT
few,.,TRBV25-1,TRBJ2-5,CATTGRRSVTQYF,TGTGCCACTACGGGACGCAGGAGTGTGACCCAGTACTTC
many,TRBD1,TRBV6-5,TRBJ1-6,CASRYLTGNSPLHF,TGTGCCAGCCGATATCTGACAGGGAATTCACCCCTCCACTTT
.,.,TRBV27,TRBJ2-3,CASSPIRGMIPDTQYF,TGTGCCAGCAGTCCTATTAGGGGGATGATTCCAGATACGCAGTATTTT
.,TRBD2,TRBV7-2,TRBJ2-7,CASSLPLSGVGEQYF,TGTGCCAGCAGCCTACCCCTAAGCGGGGTGGGTGAGCAGTACTTC
few,TRBD1,TRBV24-1,TRBJ1-2,CATSDHDRGGYGYTF,TGTGCCACCAGTGATCATGACAGGGGTGGATATGGCTACACCTTC
few,TRBD2,TRBV4-1,TRBJ2-1,CASGLAGGLNEQFF,TGCGCCAGCGGACTAGCGGGGGGGTTGAATGAGCAGTTCTTC
.,.,TRBV5-5,TRBJ1-1,CASSLGVAGTANTEAFF,TGTGCCAGCAGCTTGGGGGTTGCCGGGACGGCGAACACTGAAGCTTTCTTT
few,TRBD1,TRBV4-1,TRBJ2-5,CASSPTGTGTETQYF,TGCGCCAGCAGCCCGACCGGGACAGGAACCGAGACCCAGTACTTC
.,.,TRBV7-9,TRBJ2-7,CASSSGHTYEQCF,TGTGCCAGCAGCTCGGGTCATACCTACGAGCAGTGCTTC
few,.,TRBV5-1,TRBJ1-1,CASSQLRVNTEAFF,TGCGCCAGCAGCCAACTCCGGGTGAACACTGAAGCTTTCTTT
many,TRBD1,TRBV6-1,TRBJ2-5,CASSPKDRRRDPETQYF,TGTGCCAGCAGTCCTAAGGACAGGCGAAGGGACCCAGAGACCCAGTACTTC
few,.,TRBV6-4,TRBJ2-5,CASSRGPGSKETQYF,TGTGCCAGCAGTCGTGGGCCAGGAAGTAAAGAGACCCAGTACTTC
few,.,TRBV7-2,TRBJ2-3,CASSEWASLSTDTQYF,TGTGCCAGCAGCGAGTGGGCTAGCCTTTCGACAGATACGCAGTATTTT
.,TRBD1,TRBV12-5,TRBJ1-5,CASGLVRQGPSNQPQHF,TGTGCTAGTGGTTTGGTAAGACAGGGGCCTAGCAATCAGCCCCAGCATTTT
few,.,TRBV12-3/TRBV12-4,TRBJ1-1,CASTLGVNTEALF,TGTGCCAGCACCCTAGGGGTGAACACTGAAGCTCTCTTT
few,.,TRBV4-3,TRBJ1-2,CASSQDYGVRGYTF,TGCGCCAGCAGCCAAGATTATGGGGTACGAGGCTACACCTTC
few,.,TRBV19,TRBJ1-2,CASSLLREPNYGYTF,TGTGCCAGTAGCCTCCTCAGGGAACCGAACTATGGCTACACCTTC
many,.,TRBV12-3/TRBV12-4,TRBJ2-3,CATATRDTQYF,TGTGCCACCGCGACTAGGGATACGCAGTATTTT
few,.,TRBV11-2,TRBJ2-1,CASRTGIHNEQFF,TGTGCCAGCAGAACCGGGATTCACAATGAGCAGTTCTTC
few,.,TRBV5-5,TRBJ2-2,CASSLGIANTGELFF,TGTGCCAGCAGCTTGGGAATCGCGAACACCGGGGAGCTGTTTTTT
few,TRBD2,TRBV7-8,TRBJ2-1,CASSGTNGNEQFF,TGTGCCAGCAGCGGGACTAACGGGAATGAGCAGTTCTTC
.,.,TRBV20-1,TRBJ2-3,CSAPGPMRADTQYF,TGCAGTGCGCCGGGCCCCATGAGGGCAGATACGCAGTATTTT
.,.,TRBV4-1,TRBJ2-5,CASSQGRESRRTQYF,TGCGCCAGCAGCCAAGGACGGGAGTCTAGGAGGACCCAGTACTTC
.,TRBD2,TRBV4-1,TRBJ2-3,CASSYSGGTSTDTQYF,TGCGCCAGCAGTTACAGCGGGGGGACTAGCACAGATACGCAGTATTTT
many,.,TRBV7-6,TRBJ2-5,CASSLLGRPLETQYF,TGTGCCAGCAGTCTCTTGGGGCGACCGCTCGAGACCCAGTACTTC
many,.,TRBV5-1,TRBJ2-3,CASSLVLDTDTQYF,TGCGCCAGCAGCTTGGTACTCGACACAGATACGCAGTATTTT
.,.,TRBV4-1,TRBJ2-2,CASSQVDRPANTGELFF,TGCGCCAGCAGCCAAGTGGACCGCCCCGCGAACACCGGGGAGCTGTTTTTT
.,.,TRBV5-6,TRBJ2-5,CASSLAGPKETQYF,TGTGCCAGCAGCTTGGCGGGCCCCAAAGAGACCCAGTACTTC
few,.,TRBV5-1,TRBJ1-1,CASSISDPGDTEAFF,TGCGCCAGCAGCATCTCCGACCCCGGGGACACTGAAGCTTTCTTT
.,TRBD2,TRBV7-3,TRBJ2-1,CASRTSGASNEQFF,TGTGCCAGCAGGACTAGCGGGGCGTCCAATGAGCAGTTCTTC
.,.,TRBV12-5,TRBJ1-1,CASGLVSGARAFF,TGTGCTAGTGGTTTGGTATCGGGGGCTAGAGCTTTCTTT
.,.,TRBV29-1,TRBJ2-1,CSVGTGSEQFF,TGCAGCGTTGGGACGGGTTCTGAGCAGTTCTTC
.,TRBD1,TRBV20-1,TRBJ2-1,CSARDLTGGNEQFF,TGCAGTGCTAGAGACCTGACAGGGGGCAATGAGCAGTTCTTC
.,.,TRBV4-2,TRBJ2-1,CASSQGSGGSYNEQFF,TGTGCCAGCAGCCAGGGCTCTGGGGGGTCCTACAATGAGCAGTTCTTC
few,TRBD2,TRBV5-4,TRBJ2-3,CASTWTSGGPDTQYF,TGTGCCAGCACCTGGACTAGCGGGGGGCCAGATACGCAGTATTTT
many,.,TRBV27,TRBJ1-2,CASSDRYYGYTF,TGTGCCAGCAGTGACCGCTACTATGGCTACACCTTC
.,.,TRBV5-1,TRBJ1-3,CASSPVSTGNTIYF,TGCGCCAGCAGCCCTGTCAGTACTGGAAACACCATATATTTT
many,TRBD1,TRBV27,TRBJ1-4,CASRLTGGQNEKLFF,TGTGCCAGCAGACTGACAGGGGGTCAAAATGAAAAACTGTTTTTT
many,TRBD2,TRBV20-1,TRBJ2-5,CSASTPGLKETQYF,TGCAGTGCCTCCACCCCGGGACTAAAAGAGACCCAGTACTTC
.,TRBD1,TRBV5-1,TRBJ1-1,CASSLRGQVHTEAFF,TGCGCCAGCAGCTTGAGGGGACAGGTGCACACTGAAGCTTTCTTT
.,TRBD2,TRBV11-2,TRBJ2-3,CASSGGTSVFTDTQYF,TGTGCCAGCAGCGGTGGGACTAGCGTCTTCACAGATACGCAGTATTTT
.,TRBD2,TRBV19,TRBJ2-1,CASSPSLAGAYNEQFF,TGTGCCAGTAGTCCCTCACTAGCGGGGGCGTACAATGAGCAGTTCTTC
.,.,TRBV5-5,TRBJ2-7,CASSQALAYEQYF,TGTGCCAGCAGCCAGGCGCTCGCCTACGAGCAGTACTTC
few,.,TRBV5-1,TRBJ2-5,CASSSSSETQYF,TGCGCCAGCAGCTCGAGCTCGGAGACCCAGTACTTC